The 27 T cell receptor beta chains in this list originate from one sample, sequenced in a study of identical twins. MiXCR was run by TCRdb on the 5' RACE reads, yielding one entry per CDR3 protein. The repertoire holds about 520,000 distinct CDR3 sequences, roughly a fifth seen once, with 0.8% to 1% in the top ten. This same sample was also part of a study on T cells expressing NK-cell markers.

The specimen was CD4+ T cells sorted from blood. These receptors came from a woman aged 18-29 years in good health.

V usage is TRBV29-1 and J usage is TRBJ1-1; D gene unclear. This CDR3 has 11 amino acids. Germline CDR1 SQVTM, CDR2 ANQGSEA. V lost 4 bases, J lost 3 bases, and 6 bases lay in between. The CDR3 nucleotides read TGCAGCGTTGGTGGCTACACTGAAGCTTTCTTT. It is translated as CSVGGYTEAFF.

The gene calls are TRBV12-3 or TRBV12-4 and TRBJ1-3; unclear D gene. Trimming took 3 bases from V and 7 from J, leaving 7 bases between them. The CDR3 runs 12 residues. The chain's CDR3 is CASSLLGNTIYF. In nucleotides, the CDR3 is TGTGCCAGCAGTTTGCTAGGGAACACCATATATTTT.

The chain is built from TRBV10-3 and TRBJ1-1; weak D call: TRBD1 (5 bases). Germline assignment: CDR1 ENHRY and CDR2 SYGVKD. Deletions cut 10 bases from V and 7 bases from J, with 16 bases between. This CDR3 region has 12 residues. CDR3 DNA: TGTGCCACCCGGGGGGGAGATAGTGAAGCTTTCTTT. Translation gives CATRGGDSEAFF.

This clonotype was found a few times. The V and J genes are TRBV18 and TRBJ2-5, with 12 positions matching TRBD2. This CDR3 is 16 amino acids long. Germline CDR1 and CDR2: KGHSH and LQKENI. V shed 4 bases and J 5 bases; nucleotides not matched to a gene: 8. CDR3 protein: CASSRGLAGIGETQYF. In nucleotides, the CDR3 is TGTGCCAGCTCACGTGGACTAGCGGGAATAGGGGAGACCCAGTACTTC.

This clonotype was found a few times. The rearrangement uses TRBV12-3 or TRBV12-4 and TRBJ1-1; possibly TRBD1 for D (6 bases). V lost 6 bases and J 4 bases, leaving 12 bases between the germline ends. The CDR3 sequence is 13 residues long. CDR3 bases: TGTGCCAGCAGGATCACAGGGTCCACTGAAGCTTTCTTT. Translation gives CASRITGSTEAFF.

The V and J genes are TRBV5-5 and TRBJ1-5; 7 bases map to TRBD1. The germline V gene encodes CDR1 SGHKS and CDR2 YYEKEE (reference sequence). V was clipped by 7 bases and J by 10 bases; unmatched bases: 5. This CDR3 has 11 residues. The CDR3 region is CASGWDSPQHF. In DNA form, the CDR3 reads TGTGCCAGCGGCTGGGACAGTCCCCAGCATTTT.

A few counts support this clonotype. The CDR3 region has the DNA TGTGCCAGCAGCTTGTTCGGGTACAATCAGCCCCAGCATTTT. It is translated as CASSLFGYNQPQHF. The chain employs TRBV5-6 and TRBJ1-5, with D unclear. The CDR3 is 14 residues long. Trimming pared 1 base from V and 3 bases from J, leaving 8 bases between. Germline CDR1 SGHDT, CDR2 YYEEEE.

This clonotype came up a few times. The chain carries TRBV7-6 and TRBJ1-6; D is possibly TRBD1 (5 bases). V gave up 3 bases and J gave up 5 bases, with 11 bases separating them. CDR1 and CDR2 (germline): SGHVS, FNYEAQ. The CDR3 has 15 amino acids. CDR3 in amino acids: CASSFGGVDNSPLHF. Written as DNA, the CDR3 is TGTGCCAGCAGCTTTGGAGGGGTCGATAATTCACCCCTCCACTTT.

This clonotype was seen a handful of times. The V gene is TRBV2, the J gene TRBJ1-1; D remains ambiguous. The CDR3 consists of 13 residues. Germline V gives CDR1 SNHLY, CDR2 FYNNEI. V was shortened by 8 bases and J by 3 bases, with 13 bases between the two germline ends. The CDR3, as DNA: TGTGCCAGCGGTCTACAGAAACACACTGAAGCTTTCTTT. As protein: CASGLQKHTEAFF. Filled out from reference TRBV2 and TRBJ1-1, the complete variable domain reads EPEVTQTPSHQVTQMGQEVILRCVPISNHLYFYWYRQILGQKVEFLVSFYNNEISEKSEIFDDQFSVERPDGSNFTLKIRSTKLEDSAMYFCASGLQKHTEAFFGQGTRLTVV.

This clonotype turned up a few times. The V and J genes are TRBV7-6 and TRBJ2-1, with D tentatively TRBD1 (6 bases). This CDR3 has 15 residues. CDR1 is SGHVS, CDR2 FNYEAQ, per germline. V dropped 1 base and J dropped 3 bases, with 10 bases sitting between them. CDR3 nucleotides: TGTGCCAGCAGCTTAGGACAACAGGGCTACAATGAGCAGTTCTTC. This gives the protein CASSLGQQGYNEQFF. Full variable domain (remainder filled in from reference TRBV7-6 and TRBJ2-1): GAGVSQSPRYKVTKRGQDVALRCDPISGHVSLYWYRQALGQGPEFLTYFNYEAQQDKSGLPNDRFSAERPEGSISTLTIQRTEQRDSAMYRCASSLGQQGYNEQFFGPGTRLTVL.

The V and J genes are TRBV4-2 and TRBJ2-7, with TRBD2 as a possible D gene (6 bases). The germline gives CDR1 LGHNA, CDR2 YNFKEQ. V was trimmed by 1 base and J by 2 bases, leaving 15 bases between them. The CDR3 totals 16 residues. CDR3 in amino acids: CASSQGLGLTTYEQYF. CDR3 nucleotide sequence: TGTGCCAGCAGCCAAGGCCTAGGACTAACGACCTACGAGCAGTACTTC.

This CDR3 is CASSLALGSYNEQFF. The CDR3 region has the DNA TGTGCCAGCAGCTTAGCGCTGGGGAGCTACAATGAGCAGTTCTTC. This rearrangement joins TRBV7-2 to TRBJ2-1, with a tentative D call TRBD2 (5 bases). CDR1 SGHTA and CDR2 FQGNSA come from the germline V gene. This CDR3 has 15 residues. V was clipped by 0 bases and J by 3 bases, with 9 bases between them.

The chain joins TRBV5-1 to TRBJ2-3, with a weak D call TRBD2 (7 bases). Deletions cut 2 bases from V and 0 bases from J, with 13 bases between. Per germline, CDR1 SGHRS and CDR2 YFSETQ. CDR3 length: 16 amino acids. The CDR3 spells CASSFGGGLSTDTQYF. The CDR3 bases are TGCGCCAGCAGCTTTGGCGGGGGCCTTAGCACAGATACGCAGTATTTT.

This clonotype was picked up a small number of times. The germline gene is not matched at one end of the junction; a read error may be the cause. CDR3 bases: TGTGCCAGCAGACTCAGGGGCATCTTC. This sequence encodes CASRLRGIF. The chain couples TRBV12-3 or TRBV12-4 to TRBJ1-2; D is perhaps TRBD1 (6 bases). The CDR3 runs 9 residues.

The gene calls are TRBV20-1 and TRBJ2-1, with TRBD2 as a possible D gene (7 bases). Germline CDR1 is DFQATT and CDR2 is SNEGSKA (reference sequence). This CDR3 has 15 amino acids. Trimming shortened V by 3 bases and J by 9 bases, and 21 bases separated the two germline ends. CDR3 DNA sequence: TGCAGTGCTAGGGCCGCGGGGGCTTCGAGGGGTGAGCAGTTCTTC. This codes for CSARAAGASRGEQFF.

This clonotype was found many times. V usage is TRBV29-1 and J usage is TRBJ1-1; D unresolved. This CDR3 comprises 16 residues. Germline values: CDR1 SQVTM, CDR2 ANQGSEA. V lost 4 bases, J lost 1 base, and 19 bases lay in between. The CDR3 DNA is TGCAGCGTTGTTGGCGGTGCAGTCATCGGGAACACTGAAGCTTTCTTT. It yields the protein CSVVGGAVIGNTEAFF.

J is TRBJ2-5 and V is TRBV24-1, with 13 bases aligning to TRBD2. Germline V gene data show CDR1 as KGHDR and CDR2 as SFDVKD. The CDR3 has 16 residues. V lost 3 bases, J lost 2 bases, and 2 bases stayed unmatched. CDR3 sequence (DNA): TGTGCCACCAGTGATGGACTAGCGGGGGCTCAAGAGACCCAGTACTTC. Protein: CATSDGLAGAQETQYF.

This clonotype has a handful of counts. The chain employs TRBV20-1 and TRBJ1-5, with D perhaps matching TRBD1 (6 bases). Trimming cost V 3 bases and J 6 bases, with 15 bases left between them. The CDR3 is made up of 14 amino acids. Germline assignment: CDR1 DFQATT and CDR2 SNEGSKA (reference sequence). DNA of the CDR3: TGCAGTGCTAGGGGTTCGGGGGGCAGTCAGCCCCAGCATTTT. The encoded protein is CSARGSGGSQPQHF.

Here the CDR3 reads CASSQETVGLAGVNEQFF. In nucleotides, the CDR3 is TGTGCCAGCAGCCAAGAAACGGTGGGACTAGCGGGAGTCAATGAGCAGTTCTTC. The rearrangement uses TRBV3-1 and TRBJ2-1; 14 bases map to TRBD2. The CDR3 consists of 18 residues. Trimming at V came to 0 bases and at J to 6 bases, leaving 7 bases not matched to a gene. The germline CDR1 and CDR2 sequences are LGHDT and YNNKEL (reference sequence).

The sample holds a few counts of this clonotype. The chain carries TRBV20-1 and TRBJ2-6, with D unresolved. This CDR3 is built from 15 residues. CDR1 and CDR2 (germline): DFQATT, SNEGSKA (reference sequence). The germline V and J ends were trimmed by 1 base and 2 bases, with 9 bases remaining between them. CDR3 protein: CSARGGSAGANVLTF. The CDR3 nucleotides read TGCAGTGCTAGAGGAGGCAGCGCTGGGGCCAACGTCCTGACTTTC.

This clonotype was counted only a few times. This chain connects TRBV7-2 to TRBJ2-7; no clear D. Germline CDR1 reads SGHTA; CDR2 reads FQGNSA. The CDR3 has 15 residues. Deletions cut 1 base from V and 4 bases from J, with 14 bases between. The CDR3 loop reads CASSLGPPNSYEQYF. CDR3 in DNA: TGTGCCAGCAGCTTAGGACCCCCGAATAGTTACGAGCAGTACTTC.

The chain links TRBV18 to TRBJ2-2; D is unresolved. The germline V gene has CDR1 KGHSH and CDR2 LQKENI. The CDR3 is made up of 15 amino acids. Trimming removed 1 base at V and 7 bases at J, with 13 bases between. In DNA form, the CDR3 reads TGTGCCAGCTCACCACGAAGGACCCTGGGCGGGGAGCTGTTTTTT. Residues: CASSPRRTLGGELFF.

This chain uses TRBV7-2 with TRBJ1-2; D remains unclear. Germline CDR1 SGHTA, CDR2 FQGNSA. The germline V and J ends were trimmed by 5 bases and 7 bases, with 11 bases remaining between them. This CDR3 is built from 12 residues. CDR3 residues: CASSSGEAGYTF. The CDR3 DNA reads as TGTGCCAGCAGCAGCGGGGAGGCTGGCTACACCTTC.

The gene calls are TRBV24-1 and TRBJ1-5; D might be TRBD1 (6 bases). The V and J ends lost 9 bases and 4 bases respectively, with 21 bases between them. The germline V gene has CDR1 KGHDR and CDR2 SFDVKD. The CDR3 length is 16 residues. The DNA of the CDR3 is TGTGCCACCCCCAGAGGGGCCGGGGGCGCGAATCAGCCCCAGCATTTT. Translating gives CATPRGAGGANQPQHF.

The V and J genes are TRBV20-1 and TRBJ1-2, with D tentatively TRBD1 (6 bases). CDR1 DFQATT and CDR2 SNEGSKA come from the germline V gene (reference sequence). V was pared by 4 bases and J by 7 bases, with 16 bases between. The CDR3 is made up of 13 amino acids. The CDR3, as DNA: TGCAGTGCTACCGTTACAGGGTCAGGTGGCTACACCTTC. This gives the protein CSATVTGSGGYTF.

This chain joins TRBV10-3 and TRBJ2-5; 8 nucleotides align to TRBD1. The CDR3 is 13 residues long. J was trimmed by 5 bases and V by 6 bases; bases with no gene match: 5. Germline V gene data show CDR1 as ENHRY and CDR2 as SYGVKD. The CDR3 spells CAISTGGRETQYF. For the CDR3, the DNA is TGTGCCATCAGCACAGGGGGACGGGAGACCCAGTACTTC.

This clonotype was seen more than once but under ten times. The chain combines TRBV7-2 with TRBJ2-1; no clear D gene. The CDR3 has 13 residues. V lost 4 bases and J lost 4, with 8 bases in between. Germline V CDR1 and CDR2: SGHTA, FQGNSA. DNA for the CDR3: TGTGCCAGCAGCTCGGTCGGGTACAATGAGCAGTTCTTC. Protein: CASSSVGYNEQFF.